Each of the 30 T cell receptor beta chains below was sequenced from the same sample in a study of identical twins. From the 5' RACE reads, TCRdb called clonotypes with MiXCR, one entry per CDR3 protein. The repertoire holds roughly 350,000 distinct CDR3 sequences, with approximately 9.1% as singletons. The source material was naive T cells sorted from blood. These receptor sequences come from a woman in her forties or fifties in good health.

This clonotype has more than one count but fewer than ten. The V and J genes are TRBV5-1 and TRBJ2-1; D possibly uses TRBD1 or TRBD2 (5 bases each). Looked up from germline, CDR1 is SGHRS and CDR2 is YFSETQ. The ends were cut back, 5 bases at V and 7 bases at J, with 16 bases in the middle. The CDR3 has 14 amino acids. For the CDR3, the DNA is TGCGCCAGCAGTGGGGACGAAATGGGGAATGAGCAGTTCTTC. This gives the protein CASSGDEMGNEQFF.

This sequence joins TRBV5-1 and TRBJ2-2; 7 bases are shared with TRBD1. This CDR3 comprises 15 residues. The V and J ends lost 0 bases and 6 bases, in that order; junction bases with no gene match: 5. Germline values: CDR1 SGHRS, CDR2 YFSETQ. The CDR3 protein is CASSLETGRSGELFF. CDR3 sequence (DNA): TGCGCCAGCAGCTTGGAGACAGGGCGTTCCGGGGAGCTGTTTTTT.

The chain recombines TRBV6-6 with TRBJ2-2, with D possibly TRBD1 on 6 matching bases. The CDR3 is made up of 15 amino acids. The V end lost 6 bases, the J end lost 2 bases, and 13 bases lay between the germline ends. Germline V gene lookup returns CDR1 MNHNY and CDR2 SVGAGI (reference sequence). For the CDR3, the DNA is TGTGCCAGCAGGCGCCTGGGGGCCAACACCGGGGAGCTGTTTTTT. Translation: CASRRLGANTGELFF.

This chain uses TRBV12-3 or TRBV12-4 with TRBJ1-6; 7 bases are a match to TRBD1. The V segment lost 3 bases and the J segment 9 bases; nucleotides outside the gene matches: 5. This CDR3 region has 14 residues. The CDR3 reads CASSFGQARSPLHF. The CDR3 DNA is TGTGCCAGCAGTTTCGGACAGGCCCGTTCACCCCTCCACTTT.

The chain has TRBV29-1 and TRBJ2-7; weak D call: TRBD1 (6 bases). Looked up from germline, CDR1 is SQVTM and CDR2 is ANQGSEA. Deletions cut 6 bases from V and 2 bases from J, with 17 bases between. The CDR3 is 14 amino acids. The CDR3 nucleotides read TGCAGCGTACTTTCAGGGGATTCCCCCTACGAGCAGTACGTC. Its protein product is CSVLSGDSPYEQYV.

This clonotype has more than one count but fewer than ten. The chain employs TRBV6-7 and TRBJ1-5, with D perhaps matching TRBD1 (6 bases). TRBV6-7 is annotated as an ORF whose role is uncertain. This CDR3 has 15 residues. The V gene lost 0 bases and the J gene lost 7 bases, with 13 bases spanning the gap. The chain's CDR3 is CASSYSTGGKQPQHF. The CDR3, as DNA: TGTGCCAGCAGTTACTCGACAGGAGGGAAGCAGCCCCAGCATTTT.

The rearrangement uses TRBV11-2 and TRBJ2-7; 8 bases agree with TRBD2. Germline V gives CDR1 SGHAT, CDR2 FQNNGV. The V segment lost 5 bases and the J segment 1 base; nucleotides outside the gene matches: 7. The CDR3 totals 15 residues. The CDR3, as DNA: TGTGCCAGCAGCACAATCGGGGGGGGGTCCTACGAGCAGTACGTC. As protein: CASSTIGGGSYEQYV.

A few counts support this clonotype. The chain employs TRBV7-2 and TRBJ2-7; D assignment may be TRBD1 or TRBD2 (6 bases each). Germline CDR1 reads SGHTA; CDR2 reads FQGNSA. This CDR3 comprises 14 residues. V lost 6 bases to trimming and J lost 3 bases, with 15 bases between them. Here the CDR3 DNA reads TGTGCCAGCAGTCGGGGGCACTGGGACTACGAGCAGTACTTC. It is translated as CASSRGHWDYEQYF.

The rearrangement links TRBV7-9 to TRBJ2-7; 9 bases match TRBD2. This CDR3 is built from 16 residues. Germline assignment: CDR1 SEHNR and CDR2 FQNEAQ (reference sequence). With 8 bases clipped from V and 4 bases from J, the junction kept 15 bases outside the gene matches. The CDR3: CASGYSGSLFDYEQYF. The CDR3 nucleotides read TGTGCCAGCGGTTATAGCGGGAGTCTTTTCGATTACGAGCAGTACTTC.

This clonotype was seen more than once but under ten times. The rearrangement links TRBV24-1 to TRBJ2-1, with 10 bases aligning to TRBD2. Germline V CDR1 and CDR2: KGHDR, SFDVKD. The CDR3 totals 15 residues. The V gene end was trimmed by 4 bases and the J gene end by 8 bases; junction bases not matched to a gene: 7. In DNA form, the CDR3 reads TGTGCCACCAGTGACCGTAGCGGGAGGAGGGATGAGCAGTTCTTC. It is translated as CATSDRSGRRDEQFF.

This clonotype was detected many times. The rearrangement links TRBV5-1 to TRBJ2-7, with unresolved D. The germline V and J ends were trimmed by 0 bases and 5 bases, with 12 bases remaining between them. There are 14 residues in the CDR3. The germline CDR1 and CDR2 sequences are SGHRS and YFSETQ. The CDR3 reads CASSLVELFDEQYF. The DNA of the CDR3 is TGCGCCAGCAGCTTGGTAGAATTGTTTGACGAGCAGTACTTC.

This clonotype came up many times. This sequence joins TRBV7-9 and TRBJ2-2, with D uncertain. V was trimmed by 0 bases and J by 2 bases, leaving 7 bases between them. The CDR3 loop spans 15 amino acids. CDR1 SEHNR and CDR2 FQNEAQ come from the germline V gene (reference sequence). The CDR3 region has the DNA TGTGCCAGCAGCTTAGCCGAGGATAACACCGGGGAGCTGTTTTTT. It translates to CASSLAEDNTGELFF.

This clonotype was recorded many times. The genes are TRBV5-1 and TRBJ2-1; 14 bases match TRBD2. CDR3 length equals 12 residues. Germline assignment: CDR1 SGHRS and CDR2 YFSETQ. J lost 15 bases, V lost 5 bases, and 4 bases had no gene match. CDR3 bases: TGCGCCAGCAGGCAGACTAGCGGGAGGGGGTTCTTC. Encoded protein: CASRQTSGRGFF.

This clonotype was counted only a few times. The V call is TRBV6-6, the J call TRBJ2-7; the match to TRBD2 covers 10 bases. J lost 6 bases, V lost 5 bases, and 7 bases had no gene match. CDR1 and CDR2 from the germline V gene are MNHNY and SVGAGI (reference sequence). The CDR3 consists of 14 residues. CDR3 in amino acids: CASSLGLAGAEQYV. The CDR3 DNA reads TGTGCCAGCAGTCTGGGTCTAGCGGGAGCCGAGCAGTACGTC.

This rearrangement joins TRBV4-1 to TRBJ2-1, with 11 positions matching TRBD2. Trimming cost V 5 bases and J 7 bases; bases outside gene matches: 10. Germline V gene data show CDR1 as MGHRA and CDR2 as YSYEKL. The CDR3 runs to 16 residues. Here the CDR3 DNA reads TGCGCCAGCAGCTTCCCCTCTAGCGGGGGGTGGAATGAGCAGTTCTTC. It yields the protein CASSFPSSGGWNEQFF.

This clonotype was counted between two and nine times. V gene TRBV27 combines with J gene TRBJ2-2, with D tentatively TRBD2 (6 bases). The V gene lost 5 bases and the J gene lost 1 base, with 17 bases spanning the gap. Germline lookup yields CDR1 MNHEY and CDR2 SMNVEV (reference sequence). The CDR3 totals 17 residues. The CDR3 DNA follows: TGTGCCAGCAGTCCCCCGGGGGATCGGGTGAACACCGGGGAGCTGTTTTTT. Its translation: CASSPPGDRVNTGELFF.

This clonotype was detected a few times. The gene calls are TRBV7-8 and TRBJ2-1; D gene uncertain. V was cut by 5 bases and J by 0 bases, with 14 bases left in between. CDR1 SGHVS and CDR2 FQNEAQ come from the germline V gene. CDR3 length: 16 amino acids. The CDR3 coding sequence is TGTGCCAGCAGCAGAAAACGGGTGAGCTCCTACAATGAGCAGTTCTTC. It codes for CASSRKRVSSYNEQFF.

J is TRBJ2-1 and V is TRBV14, with 12 bases fitting TRBD2. Germline V lookup: CDR1 SGHDN, CDR2 FVKESK. V trimming: 3 bases; J trimming: 7 bases; junction bases outside the gene matches: 4. The CDR3 has 15 amino acids. CDR3 protein: CASSQTSGSRNEQFF. In DNA form, the CDR3 reads TGTGCCAGCAGCCAGACTAGCGGGAGCCGGAATGAGCAGTTCTTC.

This clonotype was counted between two and nine times. V and J are TRBV29-1 and TRBJ2-2; 8 bases agree with TRBD1. J was trimmed by 1 base and V by 1 base; bases with no gene match: 11. Per germline, CDR1 SQVTM and CDR2 ANQGSEA. The CDR3 has 18 amino acids. The CDR3 region has the DNA TGCAGCGTTGAAGCTCCCCGTTCCGGGACAGGGAACACCGGGGAGCTGTTTTTT. This gives the protein CSVEAPRSGTGNTGELFF.

This clonotype has just a few counts. The genes are TRBV29-1 and TRBJ2-7; D possibly uses TRBD1 or TRBD2 (6 bases each). The CDR3 loop spans 13 amino acids. Per germline, CDR1 SQVTM and CDR2 ANQGSEA. V was cut by 5 bases and J by 3 bases, with 14 bases left in between. Here the CDR3 reads CSVRGQDYYEQYF. The DNA of the CDR3 is TGCAGCGTTCGGGGGCAGGACTACTACGAGCAGTACTTC.

This chain links TRBV5-1 with TRBJ2-3; D ambiguous. This CDR3 spans 15 amino acids. V dropped 3 bases and J dropped 0 bases, with 11 bases sitting between them. Germline CDR1 and CDR2: SGHRS and YFSETQ. The CDR3 DNA reads as TGCGCCAGCAGCTCGGACGGGTATAGCACAGATACGCAGTATTTT. It is translated as CASSSDGYSTDTQYF.

This chain joins TRBV29-1 and TRBJ1-1; D gene uncertain. Germline loops: CDR1 SQVTM, CDR2 ANQGSEA. The CDR3 consists of 11 residues. V was shortened by 1 base and J by 7 bases, with 7 bases between the two germline ends. In DNA form, the CDR3 reads TGCAGCGTTGAAGGGCAGCGTGAAGCTTTCTTT. It codes for CSVEGQREAFF.

The rearrangement links TRBV12-3 or TRBV12-4 to TRBJ2-2; weak D call: TRBD1 (6 bases). The V end lost 6 bases, the J end lost 1 base, and 12 bases lay between the germline ends. This CDR3 is built from 15 residues. The DNA for the CDR3 is TGTGCCAGCAGCCAGGGGACCCTGAACACCGGGGAGCTGTTTTTT. Translation: CASSQGTLNTGELFF.

Ten or more counts support this clonotype. The chain couples TRBV11-2 to TRBJ2-1; D is undetermined. The germline V gene encodes CDR1 SGHAT and CDR2 FQNNGV. Trimming removed 1 base from V and 1 base from J, with 11 bases in between. CDR3 length equals 16 residues. The CDR3 DNA sequence: TGTGCCAGCAGCTTAGGAATAAGACTTTCCTACAATGAGCAGTTCTTC. Protein product: CASSLGIRLSYNEQFF.

The chain is built from TRBV9 and TRBJ2-2; D may be TRBD1 (8 bases). Germline CDR1 is SGDLS and CDR2 is YYNGEE. The CDR3 consists of 15 residues. The V end lost 4 bases, the J end lost 5 bases, and 15 bases lay between the germline ends. DNA for the CDR3: TGTGCCAGCAGCCCTACAGGGGGGGGTACCGGGGAGCTGTTTTTT. It yields the protein CASSPTGGGTGELFF.

The sample holds a few counts of this clonotype. The gene calls are TRBV6-1 and TRBJ2-2; TRBD2 might be the D (5 bases). The CDR3 loop spans 14 amino acids. The ends were cut back, 3 bases at V and 1 base at J, with 6 bases in the middle. Germline-derived CDR1 and CDR2 are MNHNS and SASEGT. Here the CDR3 reads CASSDGMNTGELFF. For the CDR3, the DNA is TGTGCCAGCAGTGACGGGATGAACACCGGGGAGCTGTTTTTT.

This clonotype occurred a few times. The V gene is TRBV29-1, the J gene TRBJ1-5; D might be TRBD1 (6 bases). Germline CDR1 is SQVTM and CDR2 is ANQGSEA. V lost 5 bases and J lost 1, with 12 bases in between. The CDR3 is 14 residues long. Here the CDR3 reads CSVSQGLSNQPQHF. In DNA, the CDR3 is TGCAGCGTTTCCCAGGGGTTAAGCAATCAGCCCCAGCATTTT.

The rearrangement uses TRBV10-3 and TRBJ1-2; D is uncertain. V gave up 3 bases and J gave up 6 bases, with 14 bases separating them. Germline lookup yields CDR1 ENHRY and CDR2 SYGVKD. This CDR3 spans 14 amino acids. CDR3 in DNA: TGTGCCATCAGTGACCCGGGGAGGTCGAATGGCTACACCTTC. Its protein is CAISDPGRSNGYTF.

This clonotype was seen repeatedly, ten times or more. This chain joins TRBV5-1 and TRBJ2-5; D may be TRBD1 (5 bases). This CDR3 is 13 amino acids long. Trimming took off 0 bases at V and 3 bases at J, with 6 bases between the two ends. The germline V gene has CDR1 SGHRS and CDR2 YFSETQ. The CDR3, as DNA: TGCGCCAGCAGCTTGGAAGGGGAAGAGACCCAGTACTTC. Its translation: CASSLEGEETQYF.

This clonotype came up a few times. The chain links TRBV6-5 to TRBJ2-4, with 8 bases fitting TRBD1. Germline V gives CDR1 MNHEY, CDR2 SVGAGI. The CDR3 loop spans 16 amino acids. V dropped 5 bases and J dropped 0; count of bases not matched to a gene: 6. CDR3 bases: TGTGCCAGCAGTCGACGGACAGGGAGAGCCAAAAACATTCAGTACTTC. Its translation is CASSRRTGRAKNIQYF.